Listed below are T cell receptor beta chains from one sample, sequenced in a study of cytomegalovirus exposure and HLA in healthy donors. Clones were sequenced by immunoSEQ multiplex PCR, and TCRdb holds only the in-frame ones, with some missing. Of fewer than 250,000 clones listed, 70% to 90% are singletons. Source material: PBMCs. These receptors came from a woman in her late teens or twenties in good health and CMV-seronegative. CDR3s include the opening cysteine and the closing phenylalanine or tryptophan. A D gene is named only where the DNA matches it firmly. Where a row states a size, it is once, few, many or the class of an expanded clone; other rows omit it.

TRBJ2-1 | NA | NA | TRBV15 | TGTGCCACCAGCAGAGAAATTAGGGGAGAGCAGTTCTTC | CATSREIRGEQFF
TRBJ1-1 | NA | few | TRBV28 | TGTGCCAGCAGCCCCCCGGGGGGAATTGGCACTGAAGCTTTCTTT | CASSPPGGIGTEAFF
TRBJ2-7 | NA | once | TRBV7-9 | TGTGCCAGCAGCTTAAGGAGTGAGCAGTACTTC | CASSLRSEQYF
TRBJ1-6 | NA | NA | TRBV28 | TGTGCCAGCAGTCTCGCGAATTCACCCCTCCACTTT | CASSLANSPLHF
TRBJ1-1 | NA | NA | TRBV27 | TGTGCCAGCAGTCCTCAGGACAGCATGATCACTGAAGCTTTCTTT | CASSPQDSMITEAFF
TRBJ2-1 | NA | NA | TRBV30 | TGTGCCTGGAGTAGCGGAGCGATCCGTGAGCAGTTCTTC | CAWSSGAIREQFF
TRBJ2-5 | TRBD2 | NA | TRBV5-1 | TGCGCCAGCAGCTCAACTAGCGGGGGCCAAGAGACCCAGTACTTC | CASSSTSGGQETQYF
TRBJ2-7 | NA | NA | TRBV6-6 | TGTGCCAGCAGTTATGTTAGGGGGGCTTCCTACGAGCAGTACTTC | CASSYVRGASYEQYF
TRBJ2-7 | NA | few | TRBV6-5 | TGTGCCAGCAGTGCACAGGTTCGCTACGAGCAGTACTTC | CASSAQVRYEQYF
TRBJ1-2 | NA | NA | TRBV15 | TGTGCCACCAGCAGAGATCGGAAGTACTATGGCTACACCTTC | CATSRDRKYYGYTF
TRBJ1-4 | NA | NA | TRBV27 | TGTGCCAGCAGAGTAGCGGGTGCAACTAATGAAAAACTGTTTTTT | CASRVAGATNEKLFF
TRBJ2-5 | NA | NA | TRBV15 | TGTGCCACCAGCAAACGGGAGACCCAGTACTTC | CATSKRETQYF
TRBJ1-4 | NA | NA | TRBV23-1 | TGCGCCAGCAGTCAATCAGGTAGGGATATTAATGAAAAACTGTTTTTT | CASSQSGRDINEKLFF
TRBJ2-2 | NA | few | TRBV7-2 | TGTGCCAGCAGCTTAGGGATTTGGGGACCAAACACCGGGGAGCTGTTTTTT | CASSLGIWGPNTGELFF
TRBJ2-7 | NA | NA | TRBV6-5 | TGTGCCAGCAGCGCCGGAGGGGAGCAGTACTTC | CASSAGGEQYF
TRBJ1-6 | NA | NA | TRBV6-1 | TGTGCCAGCAGTGAGAGGACGTCACCCCTCCACTTT | CASSERTSPLHF
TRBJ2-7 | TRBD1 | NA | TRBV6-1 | TGTGCCAGCAGTGAACTCGGGACAGGTAATTACGAGCAGTACTTC | CASSELGTGNYEQYF
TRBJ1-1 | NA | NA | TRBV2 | TGTGCCAGCAGTGAAGGGACGGTCCCTGAAGCTTTCTTT | CASSEGTVPEAFF
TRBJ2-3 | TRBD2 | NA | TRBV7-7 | TGTGCCAGCAGTCCGGGACTAGCGGGAGGGACAGATACGCAGTATTTT | CASSPGLAGGTDTQYF
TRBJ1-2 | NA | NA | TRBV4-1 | TGCGCCAGCAGCCAAGACCCCAGGCCAGTCTATGGCTACACCTTC | CASSQDPRPVYGYTF
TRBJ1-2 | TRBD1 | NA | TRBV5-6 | TGTGCCAGCAGTCTGACAGGGCACTATGGCTACACCTTC | CASSLTGHYGYTF
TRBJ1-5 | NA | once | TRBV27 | TGTGCCAGCAGTCTACAGGACAATCAGCCCCAGCATTTT | CASSLQDNQPQHF
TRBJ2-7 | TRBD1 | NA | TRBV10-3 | TGTGCCATCAGCCGGGACAGGATTACCTACGAGCAGTACTTC | CAISRDRITYEQYF
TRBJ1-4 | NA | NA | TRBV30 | TGTGCCTGGAGTCGTAAGGGGGAGGCTAATGAAAAACTGTTTTTT | CAWSRKGEANEKLFF
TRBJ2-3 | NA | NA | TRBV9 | TGTGCCAGCAGCGTAGCCACTACTAGCACAGATACGCAGTATTTT | CASSVATTSTDTQYF
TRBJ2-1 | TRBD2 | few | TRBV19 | TGTGCCAGTAGTTTAGCGGGGGGCTCCTACAATGAGCAGTTCTTC | CASSLAGGSYNEQFF
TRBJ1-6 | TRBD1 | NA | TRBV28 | TGTGCCAGCAGTTTATCCGGGACAGTTAATTCACCCCTCCACTTT | CASSLSGTVNSPLHF
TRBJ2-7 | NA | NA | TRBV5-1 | TGCGCCAGCAGCTTGAACACCTACGAGCAGTACTTC | CASSLNTYEQYF
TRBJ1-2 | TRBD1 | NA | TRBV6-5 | TGTGCCAGCAGCCCAGGGACAGGGTATGGCTACACCTTC | CASSPGTGYGYTF
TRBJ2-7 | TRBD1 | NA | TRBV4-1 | TGCGCCAGCAGCCAGCCCGACAGGGTTGGATACGAGCAGTACTTC | CASSQPDRVGYEQYF
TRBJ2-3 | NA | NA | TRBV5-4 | TGTGCCAGCAGCTGGGAGGGGGTACGGTCTAGCACAGATACGCAGTATTTT | CASSWEGVRSSTDTQYF
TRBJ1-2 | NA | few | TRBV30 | TGTGCCTGGAGCGCCCAGCTAGGCAGAACTTATGGCTACACCTTC | CAWSAQLGRTYGYTF